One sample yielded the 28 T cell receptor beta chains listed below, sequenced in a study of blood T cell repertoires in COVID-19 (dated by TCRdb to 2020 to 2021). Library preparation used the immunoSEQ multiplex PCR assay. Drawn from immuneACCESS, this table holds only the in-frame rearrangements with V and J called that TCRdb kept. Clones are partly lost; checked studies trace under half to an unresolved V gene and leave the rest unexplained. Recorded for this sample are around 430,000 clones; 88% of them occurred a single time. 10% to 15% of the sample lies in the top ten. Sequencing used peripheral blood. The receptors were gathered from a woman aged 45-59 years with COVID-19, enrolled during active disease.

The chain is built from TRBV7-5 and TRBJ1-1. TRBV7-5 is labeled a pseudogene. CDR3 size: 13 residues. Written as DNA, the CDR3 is TGTGCCAGAAGCTTAGTTTCGGGCACTGAAGCTTTCTTT. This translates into CARSLVSGTEAFF.

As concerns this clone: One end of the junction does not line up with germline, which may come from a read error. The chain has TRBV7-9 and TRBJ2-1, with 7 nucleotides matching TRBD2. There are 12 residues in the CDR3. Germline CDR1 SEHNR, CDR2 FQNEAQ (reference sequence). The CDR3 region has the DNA TGTGCCAGCAGCTTCGGGGAGGGGAAAGGGATCTTC. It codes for CASSFGEGKGIF. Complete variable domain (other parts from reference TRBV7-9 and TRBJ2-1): DTGVSQNPRHKITKRGQNVTFRCDPISEHNRLYWYRQTLGQGPEFLTYFQNEAQLEKSRLLSDRFSAERPKGSFSTLEIQRTEQGDSAMYLCASSFGEGKGIFGPGTRLTVL.

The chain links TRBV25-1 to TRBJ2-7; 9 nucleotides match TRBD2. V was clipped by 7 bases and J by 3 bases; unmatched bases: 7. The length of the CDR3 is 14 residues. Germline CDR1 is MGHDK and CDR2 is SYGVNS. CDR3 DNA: TGTGCCAGCACTCCGACTAGCGGAGGCTACGAGCAGTACTTC. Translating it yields CASTPTSGGYEQYF.

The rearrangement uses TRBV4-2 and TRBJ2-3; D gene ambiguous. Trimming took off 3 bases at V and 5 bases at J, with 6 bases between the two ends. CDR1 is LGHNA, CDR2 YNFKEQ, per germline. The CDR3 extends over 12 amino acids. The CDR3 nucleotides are TGTGCCAGCAGCCATCAACAAGATACGCAGTATTTT. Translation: CASSHQQDTQYF.

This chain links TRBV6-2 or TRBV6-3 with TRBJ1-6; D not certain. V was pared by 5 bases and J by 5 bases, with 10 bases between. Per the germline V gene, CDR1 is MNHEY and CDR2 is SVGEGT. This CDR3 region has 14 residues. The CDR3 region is CASSKAADNSPLHF. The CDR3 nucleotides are TGTGCCAGCAGTAAAGCTGCCGATAATTCACCCCTCCACTTT.

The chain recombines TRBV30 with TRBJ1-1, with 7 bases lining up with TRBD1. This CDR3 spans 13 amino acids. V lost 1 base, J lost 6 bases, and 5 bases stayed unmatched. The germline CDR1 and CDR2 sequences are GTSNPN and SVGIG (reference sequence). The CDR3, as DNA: TGTGCCTGGAGTGGCGACAGGGTCCCTGAAGCTTTCTTT. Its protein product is CAWSGDRVPEAFF.

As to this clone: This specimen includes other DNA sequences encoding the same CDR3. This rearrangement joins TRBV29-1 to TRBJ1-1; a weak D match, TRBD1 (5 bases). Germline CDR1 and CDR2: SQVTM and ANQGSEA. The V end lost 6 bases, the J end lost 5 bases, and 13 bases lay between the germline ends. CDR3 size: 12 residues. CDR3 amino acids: CSVVGRGTEAFF. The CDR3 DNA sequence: TGCAGCGTCGTGGGGAGGGGTACTGAAGCTTTCTTT.

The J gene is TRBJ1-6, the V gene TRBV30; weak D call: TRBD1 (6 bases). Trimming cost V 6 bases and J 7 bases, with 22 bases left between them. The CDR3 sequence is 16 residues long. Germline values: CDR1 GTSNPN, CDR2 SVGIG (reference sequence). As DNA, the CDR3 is TGTGCCTGCTCGTGGGACATCCCTCGGATGAATTCACCCCTCCACTTT. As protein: CACSWDIPRMNSPLHF.

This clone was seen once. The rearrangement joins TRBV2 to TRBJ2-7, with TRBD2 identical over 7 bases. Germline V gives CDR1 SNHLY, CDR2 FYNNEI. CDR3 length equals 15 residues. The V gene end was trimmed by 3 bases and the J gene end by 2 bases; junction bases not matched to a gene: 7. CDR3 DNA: TGTGCCAGCAGTGAGCGGGGGAGATCGACCTACGAGCAGTACTTC. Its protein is CASSERGRSTYEQYF.

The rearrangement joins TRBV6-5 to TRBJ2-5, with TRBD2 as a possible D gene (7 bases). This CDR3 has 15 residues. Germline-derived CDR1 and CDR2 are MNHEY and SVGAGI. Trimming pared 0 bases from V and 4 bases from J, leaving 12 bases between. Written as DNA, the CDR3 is TGTGCCAGCAGTTACTCGAGGGGGGGAATAGAGACCCAGTACTTC. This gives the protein CASSYSRGGIETQYF.

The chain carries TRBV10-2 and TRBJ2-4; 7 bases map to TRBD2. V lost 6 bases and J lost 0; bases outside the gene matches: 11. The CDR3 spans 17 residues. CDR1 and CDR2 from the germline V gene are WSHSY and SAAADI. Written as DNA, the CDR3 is TGCGCCAGCAGGGGAGGGAATCGGGGCCTAGCCAAAAACATTCAGTACTTC. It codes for CASRGGNRGLAKNIQYF.

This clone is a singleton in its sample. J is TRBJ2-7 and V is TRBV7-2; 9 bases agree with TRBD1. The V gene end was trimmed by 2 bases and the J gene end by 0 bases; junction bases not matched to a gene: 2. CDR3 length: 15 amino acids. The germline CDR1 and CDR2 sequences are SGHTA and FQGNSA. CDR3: CASSLRTGDSYEQYF. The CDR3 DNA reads TGTGCCAGCAGCTTAAGGACAGGGGACTCCTACGAGCAGTACTTC.

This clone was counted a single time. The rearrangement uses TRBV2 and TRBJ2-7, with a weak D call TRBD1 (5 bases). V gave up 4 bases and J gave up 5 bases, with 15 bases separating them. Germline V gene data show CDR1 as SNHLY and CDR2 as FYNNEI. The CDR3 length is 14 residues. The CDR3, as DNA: TGTGCCAGCAGTGGACTGACAGCATTCGACGAGCAGTACTTC. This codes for CASSGLTAFDEQYF.

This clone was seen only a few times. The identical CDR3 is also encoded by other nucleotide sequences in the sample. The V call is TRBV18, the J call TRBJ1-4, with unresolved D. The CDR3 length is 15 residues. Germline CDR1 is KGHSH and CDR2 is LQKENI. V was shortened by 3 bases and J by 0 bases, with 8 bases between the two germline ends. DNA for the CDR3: TGTGCCAGCTCACCCCAAGGAGCAACTAATGAAAAACTGTTTTTT. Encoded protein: CASSPQGATNEKLFF.

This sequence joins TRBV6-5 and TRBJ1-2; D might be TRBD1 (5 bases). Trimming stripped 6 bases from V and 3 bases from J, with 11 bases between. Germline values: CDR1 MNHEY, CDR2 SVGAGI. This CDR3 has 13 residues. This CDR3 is CASSKWGDYGYTF. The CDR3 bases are TGTGCCAGCAGCAAGTGGGGGGACTATGGCTACACCTTC.

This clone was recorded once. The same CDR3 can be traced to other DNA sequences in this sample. CDR3 nucleotide sequence: TGTGCCAGCAGCCTACAGGGGGCGAGGAACACTGAAGCTTTCTTT. Amino acids: CASSLQGARNTEAFF. This rearrangement joins TRBV2 to TRBJ1-1; 9 nucleotides match TRBD1. The J segment lost 1 base and the V segment lost 6 bases, leaving 6 bases of the junction unmatched. The CDR3 sequence is 15 residues long. Germline CDR1 reads SNHLY; CDR2 reads FYNNEI.

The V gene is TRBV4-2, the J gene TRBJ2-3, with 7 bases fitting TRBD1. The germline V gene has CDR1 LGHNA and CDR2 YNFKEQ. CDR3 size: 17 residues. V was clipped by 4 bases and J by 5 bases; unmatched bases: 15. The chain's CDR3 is CASSLPIDREEGDTQYF. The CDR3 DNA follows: TGTGCCAGCAGCCTCCCGATCGACAGGGAAGAAGGAGATACGCAGTATTTT.

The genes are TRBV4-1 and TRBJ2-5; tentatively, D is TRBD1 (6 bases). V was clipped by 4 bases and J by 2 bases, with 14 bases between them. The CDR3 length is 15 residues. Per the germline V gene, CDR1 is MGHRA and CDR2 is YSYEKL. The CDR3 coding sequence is TGCGCCAGCAGCCCCCTTGAGGACAGACAAGAGACCCAGTACTTC. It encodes CASSPLEDRQETQYF.

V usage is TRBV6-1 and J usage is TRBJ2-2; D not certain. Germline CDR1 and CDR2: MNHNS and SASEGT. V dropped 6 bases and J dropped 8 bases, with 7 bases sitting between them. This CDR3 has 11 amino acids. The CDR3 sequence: CASRMTGELFF. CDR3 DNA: TGTGCCAGCAGGATGACAGGGGAGCTGTTTTTT.

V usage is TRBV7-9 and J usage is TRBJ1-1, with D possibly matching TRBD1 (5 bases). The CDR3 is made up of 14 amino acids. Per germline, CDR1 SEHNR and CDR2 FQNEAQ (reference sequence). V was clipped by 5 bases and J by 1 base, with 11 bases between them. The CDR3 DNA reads TGTGCCAGCAGCCGCCCGGACAAGAACACTGAAGCTTTCTTT. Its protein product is CASSRPDKNTEAFF.

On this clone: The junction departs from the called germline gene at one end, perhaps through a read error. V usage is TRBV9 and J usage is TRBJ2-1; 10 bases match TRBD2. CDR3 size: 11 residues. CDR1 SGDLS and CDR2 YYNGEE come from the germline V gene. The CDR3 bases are TGTGCCAGCAGCGGAAGCGGGGGGGTTGTCTTC. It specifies CASSGSGGVVF.

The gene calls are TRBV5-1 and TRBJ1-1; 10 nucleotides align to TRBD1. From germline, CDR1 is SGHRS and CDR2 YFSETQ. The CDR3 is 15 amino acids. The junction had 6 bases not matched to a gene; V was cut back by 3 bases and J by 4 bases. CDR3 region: CASSYFRDRGTEAFF. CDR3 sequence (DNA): TGCGCCAGCAGCTATTTCCGGGACAGGGGCACTGAAGCTTTCTTT.

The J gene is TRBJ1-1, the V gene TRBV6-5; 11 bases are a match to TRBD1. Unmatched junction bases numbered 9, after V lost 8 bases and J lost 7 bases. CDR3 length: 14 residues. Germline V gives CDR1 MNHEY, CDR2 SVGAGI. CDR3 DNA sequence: TGTGCCAGCGTCGTGGACAGGGGGCGCGGTGAAGCTTTCTTT. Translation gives CASVVDRGRGEAFF.

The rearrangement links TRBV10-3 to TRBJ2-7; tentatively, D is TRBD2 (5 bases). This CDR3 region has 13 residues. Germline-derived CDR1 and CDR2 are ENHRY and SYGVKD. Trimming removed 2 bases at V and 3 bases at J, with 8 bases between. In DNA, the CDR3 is TGTGCCATCAGTGAGCGGGGAAGCTACGAGCAGTACTTC. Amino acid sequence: CAISERGSYEQYF.

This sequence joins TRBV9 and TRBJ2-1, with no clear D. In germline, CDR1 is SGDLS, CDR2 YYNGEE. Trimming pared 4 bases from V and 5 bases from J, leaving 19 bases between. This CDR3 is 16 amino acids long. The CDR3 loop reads CASSPTSRGPNNEQFF. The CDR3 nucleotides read TGTGCCAGCAGCCCAACCTCACGTGGGCCTAACAATGAGCAGTTCTTC.

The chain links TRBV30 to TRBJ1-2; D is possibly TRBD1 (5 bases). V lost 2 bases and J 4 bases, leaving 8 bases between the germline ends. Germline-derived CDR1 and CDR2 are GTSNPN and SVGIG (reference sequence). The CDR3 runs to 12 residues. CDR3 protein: CAWSLDSYGYTF. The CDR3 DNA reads TGTGCCTGGAGTCTAGACAGCTATGGCTACACCTTC. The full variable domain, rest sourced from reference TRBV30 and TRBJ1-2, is SQTIHQWPATLVQPVGSPLSLECTVEGTSNPNLYWYRQAAGRGLQLLFYSVGIGQISSEVPQNLSASRPQDRQFILSSKKLLLSDSGFYLCAWSLDSYGYTFGSGTRLTVV.

CDR3 in DNA: TGTGCCTGGGAAAACTGGGGCTACACCTTC. This encodes CAWENWGYTF. The chain is built from TRBV30 and TRBJ1-2; D gene ambiguous. The CDR3 contains 10 residues. In germline, CDR1 is GTSNPN, CDR2 SVGIG (reference sequence). V was shortened by 5 bases and J by 8 bases, with 9 bases between the two germline ends. Drawing the rest from reference TRBV30 and TRBJ1-2, the complete variable domain is SQTIHQWPATLVQPVGSPLSLECTVEGTSNPNLYWYRQAAGRGLQLLFYSVGIGQISSEVPQNLSASRPQDRQFILSSKKLLLSDSGFYLCAWENWGYTFGSGTRLTVV.

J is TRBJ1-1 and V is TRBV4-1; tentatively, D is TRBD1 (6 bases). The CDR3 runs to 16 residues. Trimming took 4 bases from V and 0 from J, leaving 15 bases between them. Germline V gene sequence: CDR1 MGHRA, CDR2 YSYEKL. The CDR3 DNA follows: TGCGCCAGCAGCCCCTCGGGGGGCTCCATGAACACTGAAGCTTTCTTT. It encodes CASSPSGGSMNTEAFF.